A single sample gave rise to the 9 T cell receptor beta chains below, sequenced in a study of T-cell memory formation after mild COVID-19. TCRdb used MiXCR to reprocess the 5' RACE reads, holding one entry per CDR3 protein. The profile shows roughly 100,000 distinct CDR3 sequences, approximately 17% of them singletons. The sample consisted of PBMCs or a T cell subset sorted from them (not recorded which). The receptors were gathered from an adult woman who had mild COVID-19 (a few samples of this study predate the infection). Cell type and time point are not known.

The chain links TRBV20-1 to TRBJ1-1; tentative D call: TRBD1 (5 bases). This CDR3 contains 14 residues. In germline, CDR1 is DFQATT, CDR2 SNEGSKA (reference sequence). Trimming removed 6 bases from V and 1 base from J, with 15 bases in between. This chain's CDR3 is CSAETGGSNTEAFF. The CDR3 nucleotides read TGCAGTGCCGAAACGGGGGGGTCGAACACTGAAGCTTTCTTT.

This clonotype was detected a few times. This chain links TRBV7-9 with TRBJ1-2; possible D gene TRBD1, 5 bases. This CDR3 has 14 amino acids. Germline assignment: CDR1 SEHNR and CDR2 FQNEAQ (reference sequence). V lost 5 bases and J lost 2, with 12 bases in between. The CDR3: CASSTGGANYGYTF. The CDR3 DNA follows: TGTGCCAGCAGCACCGGGGGAGCGAACTATGGCTACACCTTC.

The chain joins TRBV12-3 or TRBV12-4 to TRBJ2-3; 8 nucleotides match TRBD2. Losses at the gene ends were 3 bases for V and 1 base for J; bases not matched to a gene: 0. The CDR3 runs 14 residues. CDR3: CASSLREGTDTQYF. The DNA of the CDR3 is TGTGCCAGCAGTTTGCGGGAGGGCACAGATACGCAGTATTTT.

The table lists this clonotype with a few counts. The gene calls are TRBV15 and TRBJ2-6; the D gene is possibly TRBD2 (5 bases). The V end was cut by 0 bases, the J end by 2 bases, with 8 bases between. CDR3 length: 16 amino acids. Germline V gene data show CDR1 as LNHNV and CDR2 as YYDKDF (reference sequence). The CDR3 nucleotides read TGTGCCACCAGCAGAGAGTGGGGAGCTGGGGCCAACGTCCTGACTTTC. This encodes CATSREWGAGANVLTF.

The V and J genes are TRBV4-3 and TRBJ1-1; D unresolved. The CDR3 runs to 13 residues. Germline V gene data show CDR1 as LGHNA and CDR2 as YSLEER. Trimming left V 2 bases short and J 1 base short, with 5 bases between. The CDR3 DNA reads TGCGCCAGCAGCCAACACTGGAACACTGAAGCTTTCTTT. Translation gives CASSQHWNTEAFF.

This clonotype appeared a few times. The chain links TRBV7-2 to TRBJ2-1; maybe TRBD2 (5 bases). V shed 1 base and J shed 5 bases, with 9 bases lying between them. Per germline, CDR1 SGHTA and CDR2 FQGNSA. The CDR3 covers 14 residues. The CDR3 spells CASSLGAADNEQFF. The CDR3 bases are TGTGCCAGCAGCTTAGGAGCGGCGGACAATGAGCAGTTCTTC. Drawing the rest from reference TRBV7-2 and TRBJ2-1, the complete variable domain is GAGVSQSPSNKVTEKGKDVELRCDPISGHTALYWYRQSLGQGLEFLIYFQGNSAPDKSGLPSDRFSAERTGGSVSTLTIQRTQQEDSAVYLCASSLGAADNEQFFGPGTRLTVL.

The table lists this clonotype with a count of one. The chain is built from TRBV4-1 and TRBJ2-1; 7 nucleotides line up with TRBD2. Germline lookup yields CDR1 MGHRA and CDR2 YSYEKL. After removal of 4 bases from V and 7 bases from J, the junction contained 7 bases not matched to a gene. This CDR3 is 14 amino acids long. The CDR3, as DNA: TGCGCCAGCAGCCCTCTGGGAGGGGAGAATGAGCAGTTCTTC. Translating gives CASSPLGGENEQFF.

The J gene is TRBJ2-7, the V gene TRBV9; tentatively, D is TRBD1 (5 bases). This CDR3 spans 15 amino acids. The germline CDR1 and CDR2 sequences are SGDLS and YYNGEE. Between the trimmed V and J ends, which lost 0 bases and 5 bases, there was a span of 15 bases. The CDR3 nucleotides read TGTGCCAGCAGCGTAGGGACACTCGAGATTCACGAGCAGTACTTC. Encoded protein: CASSVGTLEIHEQYF.

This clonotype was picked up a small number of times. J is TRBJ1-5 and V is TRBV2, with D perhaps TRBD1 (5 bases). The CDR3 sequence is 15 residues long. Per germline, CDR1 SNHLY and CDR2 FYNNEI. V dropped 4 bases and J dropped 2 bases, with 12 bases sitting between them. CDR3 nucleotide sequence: TGTGCCAGCAGTGGCCACGTGGGGGGCAATCAGCCCCAGCATTTT. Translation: CASSGHVGGNQPQHF.